This TCR beta chain was captured in a study of regulatory dendritic cells for organ transplantation. Study-level background: LPS was added to dendritic cell cultures on day 6.

Of note for this clone: What it binds is unknown.

V trimming: 0 bases; J trimming: 0 bases; junction bases outside the gene matches: 7. The CDR3 loop spans 17 amino acids. From germline, CDR1 is SNHLY and CDR2 FYNNEI. Sorted subsets were CFSE-labeled and cultured approximately 5 days with allogeneic dendritic cells. FACS sorted CD4+ or CD8+ T cells into CD45RA+ naive and CD45RO+ memory. Only in-frame clones appear in the TCRdb table, and some are missing; sequencing was by immunoSEQ multiplex PCR. The table shows more than 9,500 clones, with around 62% occurring only once. General study findings and limits: Memory CD8+ clonal expansion seemed more limited with regulatory than mature dendritic cells. Naive CD4+ and CD8+ repertoires were highly diverse; memory CD8+ was most oligoclonal.

The sequence came from a human donor in good health. The rearrangement joins TRBV2 to TRBJ1-1; 7 bases are shared with TRBD1. The sequencing input was naive CD8+ T cells from blood cultured with dendritic cells. Noted subset: CD45RA+ naive T cells. DNA of the CDR3: TGTGCCAGCAGTGAAGCGCCGGGACAGAGCATGAACACTGAAGCTTTCTTT. Protein product: CASSEAPGQSMNTEAFF.